This T cell receptor beta chain was sequenced in a study of cytomegalovirus exposure and HLA in healthy donors. Amplification used 60 Vbeta primers and 13 Jbeta primers. Sequencing was performed with immunoSEQ multiplex PCR; in TCRdb, only in-frame clones are kept and a portion is missing. The table includes 150,000 to 200,000 clones, less than 85% detected once. J gave up 3 bases and V 0 bases, and 1 base lay outside the gene matches. The V gene's germline CDR1 is SGHNT and CDR2 YYREEE (reference sequence). There are 15 residues in the CDR3. The chain carries TRBV5-4 and TRBJ1-5; 9 bases fit TRBD1. Sequences were obtained from PBMCs. The clonotype comes from a girl aged 5-17 years in good health and CMV-seropositive. CDR3 loop: CASSLGTGDNQPQHF. CDR3 DNA sequence: TGTGCCAGCAGCTTGGGGACAGGGGACAATCAGCCCCAGCATTTT.